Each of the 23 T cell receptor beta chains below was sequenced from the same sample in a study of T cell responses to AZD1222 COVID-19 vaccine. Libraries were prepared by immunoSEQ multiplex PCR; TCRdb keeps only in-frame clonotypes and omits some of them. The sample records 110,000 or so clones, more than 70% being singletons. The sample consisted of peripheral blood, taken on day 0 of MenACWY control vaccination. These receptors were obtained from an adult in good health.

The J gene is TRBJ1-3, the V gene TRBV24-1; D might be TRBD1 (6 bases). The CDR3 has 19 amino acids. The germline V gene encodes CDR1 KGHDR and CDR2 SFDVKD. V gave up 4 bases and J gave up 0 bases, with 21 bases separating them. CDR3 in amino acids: CATSEFNERTENSGNTIYF. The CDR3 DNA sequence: TGTGCCACCAGTGAGTTTAATGAGAGGACAGAAAACTCTGGAAACACCATATATTTT.

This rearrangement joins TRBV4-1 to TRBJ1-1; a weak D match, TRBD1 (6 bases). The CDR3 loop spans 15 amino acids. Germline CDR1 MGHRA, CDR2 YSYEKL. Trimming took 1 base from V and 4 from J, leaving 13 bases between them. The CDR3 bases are TGCGCCAGCAGCCAAGTTAACAGGGAGGGCACTGAAGCTTTCTTT. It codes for CASSQVNREGTEAFF.

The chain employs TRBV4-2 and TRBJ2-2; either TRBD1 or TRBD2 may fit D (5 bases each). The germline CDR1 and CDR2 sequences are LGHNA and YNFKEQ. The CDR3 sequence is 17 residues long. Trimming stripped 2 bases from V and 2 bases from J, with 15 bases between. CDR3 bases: TGTGCCAGCAGCCAACGGGGCTGGGACGAAAACACCGGGGAGCTGTTTTTT. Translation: CASSQRGWDENTGELFF.

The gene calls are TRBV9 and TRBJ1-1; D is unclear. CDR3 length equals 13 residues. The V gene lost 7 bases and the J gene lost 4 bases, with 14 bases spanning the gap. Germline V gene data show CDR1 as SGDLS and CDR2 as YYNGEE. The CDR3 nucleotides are TGTGCCAGCTCAGACCATGATGGCACTGAAGCTTTCTTT. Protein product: CASSDHDGTEAFF.

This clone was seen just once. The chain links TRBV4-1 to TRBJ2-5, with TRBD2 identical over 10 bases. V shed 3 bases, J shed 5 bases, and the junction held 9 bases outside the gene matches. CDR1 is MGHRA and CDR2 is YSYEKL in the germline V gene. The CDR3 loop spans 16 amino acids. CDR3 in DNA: TGCGCCAGCAGCCAGGTCCCAGCGGGGGGGAGGGAGACCCAGTACTTC. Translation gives CASSQVPAGGRETQYF.

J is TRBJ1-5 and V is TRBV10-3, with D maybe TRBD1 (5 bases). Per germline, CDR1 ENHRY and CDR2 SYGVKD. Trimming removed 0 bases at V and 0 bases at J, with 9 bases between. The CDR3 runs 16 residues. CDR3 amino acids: CAISESGRASNQPQHF. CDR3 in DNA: TGTGCCATCAGTGAGTCGGGCAGGGCTAGCAATCAGCCCCAGCATTTT.

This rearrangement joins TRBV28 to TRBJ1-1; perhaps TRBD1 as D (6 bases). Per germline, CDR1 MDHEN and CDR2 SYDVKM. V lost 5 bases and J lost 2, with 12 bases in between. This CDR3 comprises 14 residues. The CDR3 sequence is CASSPGTLNTEAFF. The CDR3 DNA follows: TGTGCCAGCAGTCCCGGGACACTAAACACTGAAGCTTTCTTT.

The CDR3 sequence: CASSQGGVGLGSEAFF. The CDR3 nucleotides read TGCGCCAGCAGTCAAGGGGGCGTGGGGCTGGGGTCTGAAGCTTTCTTT. The chain links TRBV23-1 to TRBJ1-1; maybe TRBD1 (6 bases). TRBV23-1 is designated an ORF whose function remains uncertain. There are 16 residues in the CDR3. V lost 2 bases to trimming and J lost 6 bases, with 19 bases between them.

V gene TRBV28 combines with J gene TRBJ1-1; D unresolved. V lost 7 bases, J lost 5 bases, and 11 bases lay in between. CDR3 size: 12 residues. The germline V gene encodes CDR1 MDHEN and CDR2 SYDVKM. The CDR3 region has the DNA TGTGCCAGCACTCGGCCCCAGACTGAAGCTTTCTTT. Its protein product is CASTRPQTEAFF.

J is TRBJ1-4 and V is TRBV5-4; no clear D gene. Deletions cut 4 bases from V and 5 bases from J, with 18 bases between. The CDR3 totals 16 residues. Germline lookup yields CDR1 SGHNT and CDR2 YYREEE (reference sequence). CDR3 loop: CASSPGRVTPNEKLFF. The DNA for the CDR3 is TGTGCCAGCAGCCCGGGGAGGGTAACTCCGAATGAAAAACTGTTTTTT.

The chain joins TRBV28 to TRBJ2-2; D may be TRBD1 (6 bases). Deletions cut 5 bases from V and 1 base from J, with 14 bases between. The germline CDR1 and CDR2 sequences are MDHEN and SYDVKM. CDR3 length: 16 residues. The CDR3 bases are TGTGCCAGCAGTGACAGGCCTACGGGGAACACCGGGGAGCTGTTTTTT. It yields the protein CASSDRPTGNTGELFF.

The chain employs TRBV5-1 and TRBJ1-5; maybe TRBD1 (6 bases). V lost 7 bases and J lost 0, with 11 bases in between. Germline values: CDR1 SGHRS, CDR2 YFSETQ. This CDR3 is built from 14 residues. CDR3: CASEGGDSNQPQHF. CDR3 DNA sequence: TGCGCCAGCGAGGGGGGGGATAGCAATCAGCCCCAGCATTTT.

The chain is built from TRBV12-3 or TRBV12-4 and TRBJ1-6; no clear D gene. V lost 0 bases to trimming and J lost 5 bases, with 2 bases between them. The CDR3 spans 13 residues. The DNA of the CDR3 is TGTGCCAGCAGTTTAGCAGATAATTCACCCCTCCACTTT. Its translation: CASSLADNSPLHF.

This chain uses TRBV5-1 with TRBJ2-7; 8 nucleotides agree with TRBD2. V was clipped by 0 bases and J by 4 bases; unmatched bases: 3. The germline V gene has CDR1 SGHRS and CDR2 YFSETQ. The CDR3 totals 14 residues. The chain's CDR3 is CASSLAGGAYEQYF. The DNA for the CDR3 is TGCGCCAGCAGCTTGGCCGGGGGGGCGTACGAGCAGTACTTC.

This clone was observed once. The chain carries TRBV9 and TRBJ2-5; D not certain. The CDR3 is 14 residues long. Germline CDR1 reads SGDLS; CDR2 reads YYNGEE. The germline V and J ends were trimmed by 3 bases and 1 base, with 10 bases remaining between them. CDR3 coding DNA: TGTGCCAGCAGCGGTTCCGGAGTCCAAGAGACCCAGTACTTC. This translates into CASSGSGVQETQYF. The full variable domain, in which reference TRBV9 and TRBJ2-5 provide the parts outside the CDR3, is DSGVTQTPKHLITATGQRVTLRCSPRSGDLSVYWYQQSLDQGLQFLIQYYNGEERAKGNILERFSAQQFPDLHSELNLSSLELGDSALYFCASSGSGVQETQYFGPGTRLLVL.

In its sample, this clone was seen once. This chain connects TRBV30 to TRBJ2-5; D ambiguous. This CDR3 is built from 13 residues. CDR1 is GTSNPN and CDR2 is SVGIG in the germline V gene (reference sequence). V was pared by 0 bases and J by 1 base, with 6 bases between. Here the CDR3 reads CAWSVHSQETQYF. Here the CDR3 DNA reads TGTGCCTGGAGTGTACACAGCCAAGAGACCCAGTACTTC. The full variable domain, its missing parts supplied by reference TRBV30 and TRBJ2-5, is SQTIHQWPATLVQPVGSPLSLECTVEGTSNPNLYWYRQAAGRGLQLLFYSVGIGQISSEVPQNLSASRPQDRQFILSSKKLLLSDSGFYLCAWSVHSQETQYFGPGTRLLVL.

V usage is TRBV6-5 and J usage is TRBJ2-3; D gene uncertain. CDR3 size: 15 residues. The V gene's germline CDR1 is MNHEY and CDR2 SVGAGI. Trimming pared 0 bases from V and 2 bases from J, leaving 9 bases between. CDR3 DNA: TGTGCCAGCAGTTACTCGGTCGGAACCACAGATACGCAGTATTTT. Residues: CASSYSVGTTDTQYF.

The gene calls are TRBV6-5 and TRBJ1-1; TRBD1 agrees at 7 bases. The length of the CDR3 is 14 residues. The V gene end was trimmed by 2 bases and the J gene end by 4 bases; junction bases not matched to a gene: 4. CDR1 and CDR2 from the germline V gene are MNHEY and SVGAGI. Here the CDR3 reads CASSYNRGGTEAFF. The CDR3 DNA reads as TGTGCCAGCAGTTACAACAGGGGTGGCACTGAAGCTTTCTTT.

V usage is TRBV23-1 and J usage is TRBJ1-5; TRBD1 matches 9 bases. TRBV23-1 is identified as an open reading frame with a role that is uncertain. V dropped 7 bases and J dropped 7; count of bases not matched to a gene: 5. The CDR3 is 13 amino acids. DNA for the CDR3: TGCGCCAGCATGGGACAGGGAAGACAGCCCCAGCATTTT. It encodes CASMGQGRQPQHF.

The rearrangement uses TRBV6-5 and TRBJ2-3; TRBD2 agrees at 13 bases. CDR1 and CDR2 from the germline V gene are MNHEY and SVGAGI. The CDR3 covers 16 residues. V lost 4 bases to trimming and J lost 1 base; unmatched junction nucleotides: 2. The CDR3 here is CASSSGLAGRTDTQYF. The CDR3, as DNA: TGTGCCAGCAGTTCGGGACTAGCGGGGCGCACAGATACGCAGTATTTT.

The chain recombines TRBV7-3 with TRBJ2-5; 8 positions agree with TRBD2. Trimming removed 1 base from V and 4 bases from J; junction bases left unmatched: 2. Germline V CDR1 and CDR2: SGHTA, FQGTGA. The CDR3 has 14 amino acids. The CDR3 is CASSLSSGVETQYF. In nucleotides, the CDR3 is TGTGCCAGCAGCTTAAGTAGCGGGGTAGAGACCCAGTACTTC.

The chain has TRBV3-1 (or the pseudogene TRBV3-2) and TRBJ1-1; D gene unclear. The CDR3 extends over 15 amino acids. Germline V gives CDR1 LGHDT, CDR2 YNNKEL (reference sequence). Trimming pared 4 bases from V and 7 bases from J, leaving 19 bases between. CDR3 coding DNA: TGTGCCAGCAGCCGACGCTGGCAGCACTACCTTGAAGCTTTCTTT. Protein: CASSRRWQHYLEAFF.

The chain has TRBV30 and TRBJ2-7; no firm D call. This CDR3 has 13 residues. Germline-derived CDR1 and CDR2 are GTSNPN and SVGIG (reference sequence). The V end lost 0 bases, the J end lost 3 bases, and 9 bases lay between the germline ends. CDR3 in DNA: TGTGCCTGGAGTGTCCCTCTCCGCTACGAGCAGTACTTC. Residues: CAWSVPLRYEQYF.